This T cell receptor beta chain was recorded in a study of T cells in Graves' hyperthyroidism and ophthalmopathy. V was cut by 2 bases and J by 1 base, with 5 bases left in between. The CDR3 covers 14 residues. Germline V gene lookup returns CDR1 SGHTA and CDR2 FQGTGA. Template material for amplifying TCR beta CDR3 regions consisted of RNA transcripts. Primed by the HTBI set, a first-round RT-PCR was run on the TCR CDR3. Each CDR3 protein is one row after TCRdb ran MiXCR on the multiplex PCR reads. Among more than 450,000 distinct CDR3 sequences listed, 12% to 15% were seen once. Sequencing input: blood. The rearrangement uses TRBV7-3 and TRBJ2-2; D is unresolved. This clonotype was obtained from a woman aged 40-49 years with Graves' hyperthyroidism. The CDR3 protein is CASSLLGNTGELFF. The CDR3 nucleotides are TGTGCCAGCAGCTTATTAGGGAACACCGGGGAGCTGTTTTTT. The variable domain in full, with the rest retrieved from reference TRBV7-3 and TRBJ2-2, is GAGVSQTPSNKVTEKGKYVELRCDPISGHTALYWYRQSLGQGPEFLIYFQGTGAADDSGLPNDRFFAVRPEGSVSTLKIQRTERGDSAVYLCASSLLGNTGELFFGEGSRLTVL.